This passage covers 23 T cell receptor beta chains from one sample sequenced in a study of cytomegalovirus exposure and HLA in healthy donors. PCR employed 60 Vbeta and 13 Jbeta primers. Sequenced by immunoSEQ multiplex PCR; TCRdb stores in-frame clones only, minus some. This table holds about 180,000 clones, 76% found once. The material sequenced was PBMCs. The receptors were sampled from a woman aged 25 to 45 in good health and CMV-seropositive.

Remarks on this clone: One end of the junction is discordant with germline, which a read error may explain. The chain employs TRBV9 and TRBJ2-5, with D tentatively TRBD2 (7 bases). Germline values: CDR1 SGDLS, CDR2 YYNGEE. The length of the CDR3 is 15 residues. The CDR3: CTSSKGRGAQETQYF. The CDR3 coding sequence is TGTACCAGCAGCAAGGGTCGGGGGGCCCAAGAGACCCAGTACTTC.

The chain recombines TRBV6-5 with TRBJ2-5; D possibly corresponds to TRBD1 (6 bases). The DNA end is a closer match to TRBJ2-7, so the J assignment may be wrong. The CDR3 loop spans 13 amino acids. Per the germline V gene, CDR1 is MNHEY and CDR2 is SVGAGI. The CDR3 DNA reads TGTGCCGCCCAGGGGCAGGGACATTACGAGCAGTACTTC. This sequence encodes CAAQGQGHYEQYF.

The chain links TRBV18 to TRBJ2-7; D is perhaps TRBD1 (6 bases). V was clipped by 11 bases and J by 2 bases, with 25 bases between them. This CDR3 has 16 residues. CDR1 is KGHSH, CDR2 LQKENI, per germline. CDR3: CALSLGWGRFAYEQYF. The DNA for the CDR3 is TGTGCCCTTTCTCTGGGGTGGGGGCGATTCGCCTACGAGCAGTACTTC.

The V gene is TRBV5-1, the J gene TRBJ2-3, with TRBD2 identical over 10 bases. Germline V gene lookup returns CDR1 SGHRS and CDR2 YFSETQ. The CDR3 extends over 15 amino acids. V shed 0 bases, J shed 5 bases, and the junction held 3 bases outside the gene matches. The CDR3 loop reads CASSLAASGRDTQYF. CDR3 nucleotide sequence: TGCGCCAGCAGCTTGGCGGCTAGCGGGAGAGATACGCAGTATTTT.

The chain uses TRBV13 and TRBJ2-5; TRBD2 is a possible D gene (6 bases). The CDR3 is 13 amino acids. Germline CDR1 reads PRHDT; CDR2 reads FYEKMQ (reference sequence). Trimming removed 4 bases from V and 9 bases from J, with 15 bases in between. Here the CDR3 reads CASSSQVGEAQYF. CDR3 DNA: TGTGCCAGCAGCTCCCAGGTTGGGGAGGCCCAGTACTTC.

The chain joins TRBV28 to TRBJ2-7, with a weak D call TRBD1 (6 bases). V lost 5 bases and J lost 1, with 15 bases in between. The length of the CDR3 is 15 residues. Germline V gene sequence: CDR1 MDHEN, CDR2 SYDVKM. The CDR3 loop reads CASSPPRQGSYEQYF. In DNA form, the CDR3 reads TGTGCCAGCAGTCCCCCCCGGCAGGGGTCCTACGAGCAGTACTTC.

The V call is TRBV11-2, the J call TRBJ2-1, with D possibly TRBD1 on 5 matching bases. The CDR3 has 15 residues. CDR1 is SGHAT, CDR2 FQNNGV, per germline. Between the trimmed V and J ends, which lost 0 bases and 9 bases, there was a span of 15 bases. CDR3 nucleotides: TGTGCCAGCAGCTTAGACTCCCACAGGAGCAGTGAGCAGTTCTTC. Translation gives CASSLDSHRSSEQFF.

The J gene is TRBJ2-7, the V gene TRBV5-5; D possibly corresponds to TRBD2 (6 bases). V was shortened by 0 bases and J by 5 bases, with 15 bases between the two germline ends. In germline, CDR1 is SGHKS, CDR2 YYEKEE (reference sequence). This CDR3 contains 15 residues. Written as DNA, the CDR3 is TGTGCCAGCAGCTTGGCGGGGGATCAATTCGACGAGCAGTACTTC. This translates into CASSLAGDQFDEQYF.

This chain joins TRBV7-2 and TRBJ1-3; D call uncertain. V lost 1 base, J lost 2 bases, and 6 bases lay in between. From germline, CDR1 is SGHTA and CDR2 FQGNSA. This CDR3 contains 14 residues. Written as DNA, the CDR3 is TGTGCCAGCAGCTTAGGCGGCCCTGGAAACACCATATATTTT. Translation: CASSLGGPGNTIYF. The complete variable domain, with remaining parts taken from reference TRBV7-2 and TRBJ1-3, reads GAGVSQSPSNKVTEKGKDVELRCDPISGHTALYWYRQSLGQGLEFLIYFQGNSAPDKSGLPSDRFSAERTGGSVSTLTIQRTQQEDSAVYLCASSLGGPGNTIYFGEGSWLTVV.

This clone was picked up one time. This chain uses TRBV29-1 with TRBJ2-5, with 7 bases fitting TRBD2. In germline, CDR1 is SQVTM, CDR2 ANQGSEA. CDR3 length equals 14 residues. V shed 3 bases, J shed 11 bases, and the junction held 15 bases outside the gene matches. The CDR3 coding sequence is TGCAGCGTTGAGAGGGGAGGGGAGAAGAAAGTTCAGTACTTC. The encoded protein is CSVERGGEKKVQYF.

V usage is TRBV5-6 and J usage is TRBJ2-3; possibly TRBD2 for D (7 bases). Germline CDR1 reads SGHDT; CDR2 reads YYEEEE. This CDR3 comprises 13 residues. V lost 4 bases and J 2 bases, leaving 8 bases between the germline ends. In nucleotides, the CDR3 is TGTGCCAGCAGCCGGGGGGCCACAGATACGCAGTATTTT. It yields the protein CASSRGATDTQYF.

On this clone: Other DNA sequences of this sample code for an identical CDR3. The rearrangement uses TRBV9 and TRBJ2-5; 8 bases map to TRBD2. Losses at the gene ends were 7 bases for V and 5 bases for J; bases not matched to a gene: 16. The CDR3 is 16 residues long. Germline CDR1 and CDR2: SGDLS and YYNGEE. The CDR3 region is CASGKGVAGTGETQYF. The CDR3 region has the DNA TGTGCCAGCGGAAAGGGGGTAGCGGGGACCGGGGAGACCCAGTACTTC.

This clone was found a few times. The V and J genes are TRBV19 and TRBJ2-2; tentative D call: TRBD2 (5 bases). The CDR3 contains 13 residues. The V gene lost 1 base and the J gene lost 7 bases, with 7 bases spanning the gap. Germline V lookup: CDR1 LNHDA, CDR2 SQIVND (reference sequence). CDR3 DNA sequence: TGTGCCAGTAGTATAGTTGGGAGCGGGGAGCTGTTTTTT. It yields the protein CASSIVGSGELFF.

The genes are TRBV7-6 and TRBJ2-2; TRBD1 might be the D (5 bases). V lost 6 bases to trimming and J lost 2 bases, with 10 bases between them. Looked up from germline, CDR1 is SGHVS and CDR2 is FNYEAQ. This CDR3 comprises 14 residues. The CDR3 DNA reads as TGTGCCAGCAGACATGGACACAACACCGGGGAGCTGTTTTTT. This encodes CASRHGHNTGELFF.

The rearrangement joins TRBV15 to TRBJ2-5; maybe TRBD2 (7 bases). V was pared by 1 base and J by 0 bases, with 9 bases between. Germline CDR1 is LNHNV and CDR2 is YYDKDF (reference sequence). CDR3 length: 15 residues. The CDR3 DNA reads as TGTGCCACCAGCAGAGGGCGGGGGCACCAAGAGACCCAGTACTTC. Translated: CATSRGRGHQETQYF. Looking up the rest from reference TRBV15 and TRBJ2-5 gives the full variable domain: DAMVIQNPRYQVTQFGKPVTLSCSQTLNHNVMYWYQQKSSQAPKLLFHYYDKDFNNEADTPDNFQSRRPNTSFCFLDIRSPGLGDTAMYLCATSRGRGHQETQYFGPGTRLLVL.

This chain connects TRBV9 to TRBJ2-2; 9 nucleotides align to TRBD2. Germline-derived CDR1 and CDR2 are SGDLS and YYNGEE. V was clipped by 4 bases and J by 2 bases; unmatched bases: 3. The CDR3 sequence is 15 residues long. This CDR3 reads CASSPAGGNTGELFF. The DNA for the CDR3 is TGTGCCAGCAGCCCAGCGGGGGGAAACACCGGGGAGCTGTTTTTT. Full variable domain (remainder filled in from reference TRBV9 and TRBJ2-2): DSGVTQTPKHLITATGQRVTLRCSPRSGDLSVYWYQQSLDQGLQFLIQYYNGEERAKGNILERFSAQQFPDLHSELNLSSLELGDSALYFCASSPAGGNTGELFFGEGSRLTVL.

Points on this clone: Different DNA sequences within this sample yield the same CDR3. This chain links TRBV7-2 with TRBJ2-5; a possible D gene is TRBD2 (5 bases). The CDR3 consists of 12 residues. The germline V gene encodes CDR1 SGHTA and CDR2 FQGNSA. Trimming left V 5 bases short and J 5 bases short, with 9 bases between. The CDR3 DNA reads TGTGCCAGCAGCCTAACTAGGGAGACCCAGTACTTC. This codes for CASSLTRETQYF. The variable domain in full, completed from reference TRBV7-2 and TRBJ2-5, reads GAGVSQSPSNKVTEKGKDVELRCDPISGHTALYWYRQSLGQGLEFLIYFQGNSAPDKSGLPSDRFSAERTGGSVSTLTIQRTQQEDSAVYLCASSLTRETQYFGPGTRLLVL.

This chain uses TRBV5-6 with TRBJ2-7; 9 bases line up with TRBD1. This CDR3 region has 15 residues. The trim removed 4 bases at V and 2 bases at J, leaving 7 bases unmatched. Looked up from germline, CDR1 is SGHDT and CDR2 is YYEEEE. For the CDR3, the DNA is TGTGCCAGCAGCAGGGGGGGACAGGGAACCTACGAGCAGTACTTC. Its translation is CASSRGGQGTYEQYF.

This clone came up a few times. The chain employs TRBV9 and TRBJ2-3, with TRBD2 as a possible D gene (5 bases). The V gene's germline CDR1 is SGDLS and CDR2 YYNGEE. This CDR3 comprises 15 residues. Trimming removed 4 bases from V and 4 bases from J, with 16 bases in between. The CDR3 sequence: CASSPRTFGADTQYF. The CDR3, as DNA: TGTGCCAGCAGCCCCCGGACGTTCGGGGCAGATACGCAGTATTTT.

This clone has only one observation. V gene TRBV19 combines with J gene TRBJ2-7, with D possibly being TRBD2 (6 bases). The CDR3 is 13 amino acids. V was pared by 3 bases and J by 4 bases, with 10 bases between. CDR1 and CDR2 from the germline V gene are LNHDA and SQIVND (reference sequence). The CDR3 DNA reads TGTGCCAGTAGTATGACTAGTTCGTACGAGCAGTACTTC. This translates into CASSMTSSYEQYF.

The rearrangement links TRBV19 to TRBJ2-1, with a weak D call TRBD1 (6 bases). The CDR3 length is 14 residues. Germline CDR1 and CDR2: LNHDA and SQIVND (reference sequence). The germline V and J ends were trimmed by 3 bases and 6 bases, with 12 bases remaining between them. For the CDR3, the DNA is TGTGCCAGTAGTATTGGGGGCGAGGCCAATGAGCAGTTCTTC. It yields the protein CASSIGGEANEQFF.

This clone has more than one count but fewer than ten. The chain has TRBV5-5 and TRBJ1-3; 8 nucleotides align to TRBD1. The V gene end was trimmed by 4 bases and the J gene end by 0 bases; junction bases not matched to a gene: 6. Germline-derived CDR1 and CDR2 are SGHKS and YYEKEE (reference sequence). This CDR3 has 16 residues. CDR3 protein: CASSRTGISSGNTIYF. The CDR3 region has the DNA TGTGCCAGCAGCCGGACAGGGATTAGCTCTGGAAACACCATATATTTT.

The V call is TRBV28, the J call TRBJ2-3; 7 bases map to TRBD1. V was pared by 0 bases and J by 0 bases, with 0 bases of the junction left unmatched. The germline gives CDR1 MDHEN, CDR2 SYDVKM. This CDR3 is built from 15 residues. CDR3 loop: CASSLWGQSTDTQYF. The CDR3 DNA sequence: TGTGCCAGCAGTTTATGGGGACAGAGCACAGATACGCAGTATTTT. Filled out from reference TRBV28 and TRBJ2-3, the complete variable domain reads DVKVTQSSRYLVKRTGEKVFLECVQDMDHENMFWYRQDPGLGLRLIYFSYDVKMKEKGDIPEGYSVSREKKERFSLILESASTNQTSMYLCASSLWGQSTDTQYFGPGTRLTVL.